Detailed here is one T cell receptor (beta chain). The germline V gene encodes CDR1 DFQATT and CDR2 SNEGSKA (reference sequence). The CDR3 contains 12 residues. Using its own MiXCR run on the 5' RACE reads, TCRdb lists one record per CDR3 protein. The data show roughly 42,000 distinct CDR3 sequences, with about 29% seen just once and roughly 4.1% held by the top ten. This clonotype was obtained from a female donor with breast cancer. Sequencing was carried out using tumor-infiltrating memory CD4+ T cells sorted from the breast tumor. Subset indicated: memory CD4+ T cells, CD4+CD45RO+CD25-. The chain has TRBV20-1 and TRBJ1-2, with D possibly being TRBD1 (5 bases). The CDR3 DNA is TGCAGCCCGACAGTGACGTACTATGGCTACACCTTC. Translated: CSPTVTYYGYTF.